This TCR delta chain was retrieved from a study of gamma-delta chains in newborns, infants, children. Looking at the study overall: Microbial exposure reportedly drives polyclonal innate γδ T cell expansion after birth.

TCRdb re-called clones from the reads using CATT. The table includes 2,000 to 2,500 delta-chain clones, more than 9% detected once. Germline CDR1 GEAIGNYY, CDR2 EKD. V lost 9 bases, J lost 3 bases, and 21 bases stayed unmatched. The CDR3 is 19 residues long. This sequence was found in a child who was a newborn, infant or young child, either healthy, febrile or measles-vaccinated (not recorded which). The rearrangement uses TRDV2 and TRDJ1; 13 bases align to TRDD3. The source material was blood. CDR3: CATGNTIYWGIRGADKLIF. The CDR3 nucleotides read TGTGCCACCGGTAATACCATCTACTGGGGGATACGCGGCGCCGATAAACTCATCTTT.